The T cell receptor beta chain under discussion was sequenced for a study of identical twins. Study results and caveats: The analysis was cross-sectional rather than longitudinal within donors.

The germline V gene has CDR1 LNHDA and CDR2 SQIVND (reference sequence). The CDR3 runs 16 residues. Trimming took 3 bases from V and 3 from J, leaving 16 bases between them. A single record per CDR3 protein comes from TCRdb applying MiXCR to the 5' RACE reads. Counted here are approximately 500,000 distinct CDR3 sequences, around 24% occurring once; the ten biggest clones make up about 2.7%. About this clonotype: What it recognizes is unknown.

The sample was also reused in another study, on T cells expressing NK-cell markers. According to that study: Sorted CD3+CD56+NKG2C+, CD3+CD56+NKG2C- and CD3+CD56-NKG2C+ T cells provided the TCR beta repertoires. One of the eight sequenced donors was seronegative, whereas the other seven were HCMV-seropositive.

The chain couples TRBV19 to TRBJ2-3; the D call may be TRBD1 or TRBD2 (6 bases each). This clonotype was sampled from a woman under 30 in good health. The sample taken for sequencing was CD4+ T cells sorted from blood. The CDR3 protein is CASSMRAGQTTDTQYF. In DNA, the CDR3 is TGTGCCAGTAGTATGAGGGCGGGACAAACAACAGATACGCAGTATTTT.